The entry below gives a single TCR beta chain sequence along with its context. Antigen specificity is unknown. This CDR3 region has 16 residues. Germline lookup yields CDR1 SGDLS and CDR2 YYNGEE. Trimming at V came to 4 bases and at J to 5 bases, leaving 8 bases not matched to a gene. Whether given at about 4 or about 12 weeks, second doses were pooled. This table comes from immunoSEQ multiplex PCR, and its TCRdb copy is limited to in-frame clones, with some not included. The repertoire holds about 120,000 clones, with 65% to 90% as singletons. This sample stems from a study of T cell responses to AZD1222 COVID-19 vaccine. Study findings and constraints: The number of AZD1222 recipients seropositive at baseline was only 6 or 7. Vaccine-associated CD4 TCRs spanned spike, dominant at 160-218 and 743-854. White British people made up most donors, females outnumbered males, and clonal diversity was possibly underestimated.

J is TRBJ2-1 and V is TRBV9; 11 bases line up with TRBD2. The sequenced sample was peripheral blood, obtained 28 days after the second AZD1222 dose. This TCR derives from an adult who received the AZD1222 COVID-19 vaccine. The CDR3 region has the DNA TGTGCCAGCAGCCCGACTAGCGGGGCCGTTCACAATGAGCAGTTCTTC. Protein: CASSPTSGAVHNEQFF. Using reference TRBV9 and TRBJ2-1 for the parts outside the CDR3, the full variable domain is DSGVTQTPKHLITATGQRVTLRCSPRSGDLSVYWYQQSLDQGLQFLIQYYNGEERAKGNILERFSAQQFPDLHSELNLSSLELGDSALYFCASSPTSGAVHNEQFFGPGTRLTVL.